This record concerns one T cell receptor (beta chain) sequence. The specificity of this receptor is unknown. No per-base quality is available; no much larger clone lies one base away. These data come from a study of naive CD8 T cells in extremely preterm neonates (dated by TCRdb to the late 2010s). Regarding the study in general: TCRbeta CDR3 repertoires of sorted naive CD8+ T cells were compared across four age groups: extremely preterm neonates, term neonates, young children and adults.

General study outcomes and caveats: The proportion of shared CDR3 nucleotide sequences was higher in preterm neonates (2.7%) than in term neonates (about 0.4%), young children (around 0.03%) and adults (approximately 0.01%). Prospective longitudinal studies of preterm and term neonates were called for by the authors so that T cell development could be tracked within individuals. As limitations, the authors pointed to a small sample size and variable productive template counts among preterm samples. Preterm neonates showed significantly lower iChao1 richness than every other age group (p < 0.05) along with an even clone distribution, indicating a less rich repertoire. Preterm CDR3s were shorter, with fewer N additions and less junctional trimming, and were closer to germline than those of older groups.

TCRbeta CDR3 regions were amplified from genomic DNA by a two-step, bias-controlled multiplex PCR. Primers specific for every TRBV and TRBJ gene segment were used in the multiplex PCR. The immunoSEQ Assay was used to generate TCRbeta repertoire data. In the original analysis: A relative-frequency ratio and a modified nearest-neighbor algorithm were applied to filter and cluster reads so that closely related sequences were merged. IMGT annotation was followed for the assignment of V, D and J genes to CDR3 sequences. Template counts were corrected for PCR amplification bias and quantified by comparison with synthetic TCR CDR3 analog sequences. Analyses were restricted to unique productive sequences, meaning in-frame CDR3 sequences without stop codons. The immunoSEQ Analyzer software was used to calculate iChao1 richness and clonality, with clonality defined as 1 minus Pielou's evenness. Statistical tests were run in JMP, with either Student's t-test or a non-parametric test chosen according to Shapiro-Wilk normality results. Here the immuneACCESS table is served through TCRdb, limited to in-frame sequences with V and J called. Missing clones are a known gap in these copies; in checked studies unresolved V genes cover under half, and the rest lacks a known reason. That table furnishes V, J and clone size, whereas the DNA furnished D and trimming. The sample table records about 8,000 clones; 95% to 98% of these occur just once. Roughly 0.35% of the sample is taken by the ten largest.

CDR1 and CDR2 are drawn from the germline V gene: SGDLS, YYNGEE. Ends trimmed: V by 0 bases, J by 6 bases; bases unmatched to a gene: 6. The CDR3 measures 15 amino acids from cysteine to phenylalanine. The DNA shown is the 45-base CDR3, in frame from base 1. The term cord blood was obtained from a handful of elective full-term cesarean deliveries at about 37-42 weeks of gestation that occurred without labor or rupture of membranes. Exclusion from the study was applied to pregnancies with fetal demise, active maternal HSV infection or known maternal HIV infection. A FACSAria III cell sorter was used to sort live, Annexin V-negative naive CD8+ T cells (CD3+CD8+CD45RA+CCR7+). Between roughly 17,000 and 100,000 naive CD8+ T cells were sorted per sample. Mixed venous-arterial cord blood was collected with preassembled standardized sampling kits. Cord blood was held at room temperature, and processing was completed within 4 hours of collection. Ficoll-Paque density gradient centrifugation of diluted blood was used to isolate mononuclear cells. Before sorting, mononuclear cells were cryopreserved in 10% DMSO plus 90% FBS and kept long term at -150 degrees C. After thawing, the cells were stained with Annexin V and with antibodies against CD3, CD8, CCR7 and CD45RA. Genomic DNA was extracted from snap-frozen sorted cell pellets with the DNeasy Blood and Tissue Kit.

The chain joins TRBV9 to TRBJ2-1, with 7 bases matching TRBD1. This receptor was taken from a newborn in good health. Sequencing was done on a sample of naive CD8+ T cells from cord blood. Here the CDR3 is given as CASSVEGGPPNEQFF. The nucleotide sequence reads as follows: TGTGCCAGCAGCGTAGAAGGGGGCCCCCCCAATGAGCAGTTCTTC.